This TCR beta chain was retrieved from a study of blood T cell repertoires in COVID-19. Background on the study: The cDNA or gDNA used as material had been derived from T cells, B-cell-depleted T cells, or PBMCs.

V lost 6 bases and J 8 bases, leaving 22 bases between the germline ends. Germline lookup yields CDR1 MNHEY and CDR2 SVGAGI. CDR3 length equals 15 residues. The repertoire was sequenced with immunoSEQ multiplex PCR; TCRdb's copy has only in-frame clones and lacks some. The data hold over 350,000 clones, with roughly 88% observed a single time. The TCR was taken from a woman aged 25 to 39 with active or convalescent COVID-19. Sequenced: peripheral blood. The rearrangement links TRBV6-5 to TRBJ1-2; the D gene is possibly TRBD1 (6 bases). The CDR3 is CASSRSWDIPRGYTF. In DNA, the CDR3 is TGTGCCAGCAGCCGTTCTTGGGACATCCCCCGGGGCTACACCTTC.